Below, 19 T cell receptor beta chains from the same sample are listed, as sequenced in a study of regulatory T cells in long-lasting Graves disease. TCR beta libraries were built with iRepertoire HTBI primers and Arm-PCR of CDR3 regions. TCRdb fed the multiplex PCR reads into MiXCR, producing one record per CDR3 protein. This table holds about 310,000 distinct CDR3 sequences, 20% to 25% found once. Regarding time point: persistent/refractory GD, antithyroid drugs over 5 years with positive TRAb. PBMC-extracted RNA yielded the TCR library. The source material was peripheral blood mononuclear cells (PBMCs), sampled when the disease was refractory, from a patient treated with antithyroid drugs. The receptors come from a female donor with Graves disease.

This chain links TRBV20-1 with TRBJ2-7; the match to TRBD1 covers 10 bases. CDR1 and CDR2 (germline): DFQATT, SNEGSKA (reference sequence). After removal of 4 bases from V and 6 bases from J, the junction contained 6 bases not matched to a gene. The length of the CDR3 is 13 residues. CDR3 nucleotides: TGCAGTGCTAAGGGACAGGGGTCGCCCGAGCAGTACTTC. Translating it yields CSAKGQGSPEQYF.

The chain employs TRBV27 and TRBJ1-1; D uncertain. The CDR3 runs 13 residues. Trimming took off 4 bases at V and 7 bases at J, with 13 bases between the two ends. Germline CDR1 is MNHEY and CDR2 is SMNVEV (reference sequence). The CDR3 sequence: CASSSNLDGEAFF. The CDR3 nucleotides are TGTGCCAGCAGTTCAAACCTGGACGGTGAAGCTTTCTTT.

This clonotype was recorded many times. The chain is built from TRBV20-1 and TRBJ2-7; tentative D call: TRBD2 (6 bases). Per the germline V gene, CDR1 is DFQATT and CDR2 is SNEGSKA (reference sequence). The CDR3 covers 12 residues. V was shortened by 3 bases and J by 0 bases, with 6 bases between the two germline ends. The CDR3 sequence is CSASGSSYEQYF. For the CDR3, the DNA is TGCAGTGCTAGCGGGAGCTCCTACGAGCAGTACTTC.

This clonotype was seen only a few times. The genes are TRBV3-1 and TRBJ2-5; 13 bases align to TRBD2. The length of the CDR3 is 18 residues. The ends lost 1 base at V and 2 bases at J; junction bases unmatched: 7. The germline gives CDR1 LGHDT, CDR2 YNNKEL (reference sequence). CDR3 in amino acids: CASSQGTSGRRRQETQYF. For the CDR3, the DNA is TGTGCCAGCAGCCAAGGGACTAGCGGGAGACGGCGACAAGAGACCCAGTACTTC.

The rearrangement uses TRBV6-2 or TRBV6-3 and TRBJ2-2; possibly TRBD1 for D (5 bases). Germline V lookup: CDR1 MNHEY, CDR2 SVGEGT. This CDR3 spans 16 amino acids. V was clipped by 4 bases and J by 1 base, with 13 bases between them. For the CDR3, the DNA is TGTGCCAGCAGTTTTACAGGAAACCGGAACACCGGGGAGCTGTTTTTT. Protein product: CASSFTGNRNTGELFF.

This clonotype came up many times. V usage is TRBV28 and J usage is TRBJ1-2; TRBD1 agrees at 9 bases. V was pared by 6 bases and J by 4 bases, with 0 bases of the junction left unmatched. Germline V lookup: CDR1 MDHEN, CDR2 SYDVKM. This CDR3 contains 12 residues. CDR3 loop: CASRGQGYGYTF. The CDR3 DNA follows: TGTGCCAGCAGGGGACAGGGCTATGGCTACACCTTC.

This clonotype was counted only a few times. V usage is TRBV20-1 and J usage is TRBJ1-1; D is ambiguous. The CDR3 is made up of 13 amino acids. Deletions cut 0 bases from V and 1 base from J, with 6 bases between. The germline gives CDR1 DFQATT, CDR2 SNEGSKA (reference sequence). The CDR3 spells CSAREKGNTEAFF. In nucleotides, the CDR3 is TGCAGTGCTAGAGAAAAAGGGAACACTGAAGCTTTCTTT.

This clonotype was detected ten times or more. The chain carries TRBV27 and TRBJ2-2, with D uncertain. V lost 3 bases and J 7 bases, leaving 6 bases between the germline ends. The CDR3 totals 12 residues. Germline V CDR1 and CDR2: MNHEY, SMNVEV (reference sequence). CDR3 region: CASSLGYGELFF. The CDR3 DNA reads as TGTGCCAGCAGTTTGGGTTACGGGGAGCTGTTTTTT.

The CDR3 nucleotides are TGTGCCAGCTCACCAGGAGGTAGCGGGAGCGGCGAGACCCAGTACTTC. Translating it yields CASSPGGSGSGETQYF. The rearrangement uses TRBV18 and TRBJ2-5; 9 bases map to TRBD2. The CDR3 loop spans 16 amino acids. CDR1 and CDR2 from the germline V gene are KGHSH and LQKENI. Trimming at V came to 2 bases and at J to 5 bases, leaving 9 bases not matched to a gene.

This clonotype turned up a few times. The rearrangement joins TRBV5-1 to TRBJ2-7; D uncertain. Germline values: CDR1 SGHRS, CDR2 YFSETQ. CDR3 length: 13 amino acids. Deletions cut 4 bases from V and 3 bases from J, with 11 bases between. The CDR3 bases are TGCGCCAGCAGCCTGAGGTGGGGCTACGAGCAGTACTTC. Translated, it gives CASSLRWGYEQYF.

This clonotype showed up many times. The chain carries TRBV20-1 and TRBJ1-5, with TRBD1 matching 10 bases. The V gene end was trimmed by 1 base and the J gene end by 1 base; junction bases not matched to a gene: 7. The CDR3 is made up of 17 amino acids. Looked up from germline, CDR1 is DFQATT and CDR2 is SNEGSKA (reference sequence). Here the CDR3 DNA reads TGCAGTGCTAGAGTCGGGACAGGGGTTGGGAGCAATCAGCCCCAGCATTTT. Protein product: CSARVGTGVGSNQPQHF.

The chain combines TRBV6-1 with TRBJ1-1, with D unclear. The germline V and J ends were trimmed by 1 base and 4 bases, with 10 bases remaining between them. Germline values: CDR1 MNHNS, CDR2 SASEGT. The CDR3 is 14 amino acids. The CDR3 is CASSEVGDATEAFF. For the CDR3, the DNA is TGTGCCAGCAGTGAAGTCGGGGATGCCACTGAAGCTTTCTTT.

This clonotype showed up many times. The chain has TRBV12-3 or TRBV12-4 and TRBJ1-6, with D possibly matching TRBD1 (6 bases). The CDR3 is 16 amino acids. Trimming took off 5 bases at V and 10 bases at J, with 21 bases between the two ends. The CDR3 sequence is CASSASSGGLRSPLHF. CDR3 coding DNA: TGTGCCAGCAGTGCGTCTTCTGGGGGGCTGAGATCACCCCTCCACTTT.

The chain is built from TRBV7-9 and TRBJ1-4; weak D call: TRBD1 (6 bases). V was pared by 5 bases and J by 0 bases, with 10 bases between. The CDR3 runs to 15 residues. Germline CDR1 and CDR2: SEHNR and FQNEAQ (reference sequence). The CDR3 sequence: CASSKTGATNEKLFF. DNA for the CDR3: TGTGCCAGCAGCAAGACAGGTGCAACTAATGAAAAACTGTTTTTT.

This clonotype was seen a few times. The chain has TRBV18 and TRBJ2-1; D is perhaps TRBD2 (6 bases). The CDR3 runs to 15 residues. The V gene lost 3 bases and the J gene lost 0 bases, with 9 bases spanning the gap. Per germline, CDR1 KGHSH and CDR2 LQKENI. Here the CDR3 DNA reads TGTGCCAGCTCACCTAGCGGCGGCTCCTACAATGAGCAGTTCTTC. This translates into CASSPSGGSYNEQFF.

The chain recombines TRBV15 with TRBJ1-4; weak D call: TRBD1 (5 bases). Deletions cut 0 bases from V and 8 bases from J, with 13 bases between. This CDR3 has 15 residues. The germline CDR1 and CDR2 sequences are LNHNV and YYDKDF (reference sequence). For the CDR3, the DNA is TGTGCCACCAGCAGAGATGGGGTGGGGGGGGAAAAACTGTTTTTT. Its protein is CATSRDGVGGEKLFF.

V is TRBV7-9 and J is TRBJ1-2; D gene ambiguous. V dropped 9 bases and J dropped 6 bases, with 17 bases sitting between them. Germline CDR1 is SEHNR and CDR2 is FQNEAQ (reference sequence). This CDR3 has 13 residues. The CDR3 region has the DNA TGTGCCAGTCGCGACGACCCATCTGATGGCTACACCTTC. Translation gives CASRDDPSDGYTF.

This clonotype was seen repeatedly, ten times or more. The V and J genes are TRBV11-2 and TRBJ2-5; tentative D call: TRBD1 (7 bases). The CDR3 is 16 amino acids. V was clipped by 1 base and J by 3 bases, with 15 bases between them. Germline V CDR1 and CDR2: SGHAT, FQNNGV. The chain's CDR3 is CASSLAWGDRKETQYF. The CDR3 DNA follows: TGTGCCAGCAGCTTAGCCTGGGGGGACAGAAAAGAGACCCAGTACTTC. Complete variable domain (other parts from reference TRBV11-2 and TRBJ2-5): EAGVAQSPRYKIIEKRQSVAFWCNPISGHATLYWYQQILGQGPKLLIQFQNNGVVDDSQLPKDRFSAERLKGVDSTLKIQPAKLEDSAVYLCASSLAWGDRKETQYFGPGTRLLVL.

The gene calls are TRBV7-2 and TRBJ2-5; 9 bases fit TRBD2. V lost 4 bases and J lost 1; bases outside the gene matches: 4. CDR3 size: 15 residues. CDR1 SGHTA and CDR2 FQGNSA come from the germline V gene. The CDR3 here is CASSSVAGAQETQYF. The CDR3, as DNA: TGTGCCAGCAGCTCTGTAGCGGGAGCCCAAGAGACCCAGTACTTC.